This T cell receptor (beta chain) derives from a study of cytomegalovirus exposure and HLA in healthy donors. The PCR ran on 60 Vbeta and 13 Jbeta primers. Some clones are missing from TCRdb's copy, which holds only in-frame ones; the method was immunoSEQ multiplex PCR. Of some 170,000 clones listed, 77% are singletons. In germline, CDR1 is MDHEN, CDR2 SYDVKM. The CDR3 length is 15 residues. The ends were cut back, 6 bases at V and 6 bases at J, with 18 bases in the middle. V is TRBV28 and J is TRBJ2-1, with D possibly matching TRBD2 (6 bases). The sequenced material came from PBMCs. The sequence derives from a woman aged 30 to 39 in good health and CMV-seronegative. CDR3 sequence reads: CASRPFGGGVNEQFF. Written as DNA, the CDR3 is TGTGCCAGCAGGCCTTTTGGTGGAGGGGTCAATGAGCAGTTCTTC. The full variable domain, its missing parts supplied by reference TRBV28 and TRBJ2-1, is DVKVTQSSRYLVKRTGEKVFLECVQDMDHENMFWYRQDPGLGLRLIYFSYDVKMKEKGDIPEGYSVSREKKERFSLILESASTNQTSMYLCASRPFGGGVNEQFFGPGTRLTVL.